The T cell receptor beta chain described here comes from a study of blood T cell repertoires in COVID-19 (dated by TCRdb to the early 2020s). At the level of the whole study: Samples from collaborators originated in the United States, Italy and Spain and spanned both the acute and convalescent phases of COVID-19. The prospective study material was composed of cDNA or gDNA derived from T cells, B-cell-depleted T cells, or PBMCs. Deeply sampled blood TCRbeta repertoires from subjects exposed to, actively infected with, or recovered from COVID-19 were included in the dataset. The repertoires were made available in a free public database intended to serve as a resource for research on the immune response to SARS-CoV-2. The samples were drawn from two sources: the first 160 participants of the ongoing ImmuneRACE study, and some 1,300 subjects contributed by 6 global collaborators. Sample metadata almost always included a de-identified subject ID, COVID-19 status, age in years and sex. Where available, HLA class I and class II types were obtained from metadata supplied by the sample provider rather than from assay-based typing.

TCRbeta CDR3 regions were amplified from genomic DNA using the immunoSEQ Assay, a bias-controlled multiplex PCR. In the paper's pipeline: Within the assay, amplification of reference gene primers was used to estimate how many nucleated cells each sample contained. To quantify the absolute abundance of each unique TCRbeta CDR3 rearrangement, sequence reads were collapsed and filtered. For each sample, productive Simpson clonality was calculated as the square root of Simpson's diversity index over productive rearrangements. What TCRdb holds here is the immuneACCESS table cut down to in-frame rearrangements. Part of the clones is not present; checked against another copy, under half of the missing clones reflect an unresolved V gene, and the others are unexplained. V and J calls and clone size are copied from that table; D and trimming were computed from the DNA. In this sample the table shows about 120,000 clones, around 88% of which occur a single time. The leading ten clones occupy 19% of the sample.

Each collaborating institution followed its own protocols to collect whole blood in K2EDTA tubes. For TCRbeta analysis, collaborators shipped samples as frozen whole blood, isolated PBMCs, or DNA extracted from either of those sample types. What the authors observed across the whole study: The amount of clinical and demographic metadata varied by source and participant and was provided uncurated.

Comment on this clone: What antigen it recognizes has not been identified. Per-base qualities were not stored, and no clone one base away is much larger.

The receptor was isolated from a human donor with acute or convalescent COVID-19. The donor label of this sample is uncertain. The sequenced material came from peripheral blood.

The DNA reads TGTGCCAGCAGTTACTTCGGGGGGGGTAACTATGGCTACACCTTC. Translation gives CASSYFGGGNYGYTF. This receptor chain uses TRBV6-5 and TRBJ1-2, with a tentative D gene TRBD1 over 5 matching bases. CDR1 MNHEY and CDR2 SVGAGI were looked up in the germline V gene. V is cut by 1 base and J by 1 base, and the space between the germline ends is 10 bases. The CDR3 holds 15 amino acids from the cysteine to the phenylalanine. Just CDR3 DNA is preserved here, 45 bases in frame from base 1.